These 10 T cell receptor beta chains were sequenced from one sample in a study of T-cell reconstitution after alpha-beta-depleted transplantation in children (dated by TCRdb to about 2016). The treatment or condition label of this sample denotes: allogeneic hematopoietic cell transplantation with graft depleted of TCRalphabeta T cells and CD19 B cells. Library method: PCR. Instrument on record: Illumina HiSeq 2500. To normalize quantification of the TCRbeta repertoire, the TCR libraries were built with molecular barcoding that relied on unique molecular identifiers. Clones were called with MiXCR by TCRdb after fastp trimmed the public reads at Q25, and only in-frame beta chains were retained. When rows share a CDR3 protein, they turn into one entry using the most common DNA and genes. The sample contains 450,000 to 700,000 distinct CDR3 sequences, roughly a quarter of them found a single time. The ten largest make up just over 35% of the sample.

The source was PBMCs, collected before TCRalphabeta/CD19-depleted stem cell transplant. These receptors all stem from a boy under two years old with Wiskott-Aldrich syndrome, due to receive a stem cell transplant.

This clonotype appeared a few times. CDR3 residues: CASSQEDGRSTNEKLFF. CDR3 in DNA: TGCGCCAGCAGCCAAGAAGACGGCAGATCAACTAATGAAAAACTGTTTTTT. The genes are TRBV4-1 and TRBJ1-4; no clear D gene. V lost 0 bases to trimming and J lost 0 bases, with 11 bases between them. The CDR3 has 17 amino acids. The germline gives CDR1 MGHRA, CDR2 YSYEKL.

V usage is TRBV5-1 and J usage is TRBJ2-1; no definite D call. Germline CDR1 SGHRS, CDR2 YFSETQ. Trimming left V 0 bases short and J 2 bases short, with 12 bases between. CDR3 length equals 16 residues. The CDR3 sequence: CASSLDRVLTYNEQFF. The CDR3 DNA is TGCGCCAGCAGCTTGGATCGGGTATTGACCTACAATGAGCAGTTCTTC.

The V and J genes are TRBV3-1 and TRBJ2-5; 7 bases are a match to TRBD1. CDR1 LGHDT and CDR2 YNNKEL come from the germline V gene (reference sequence). V trimming: 3 bases; J trimming: 2 bases; junction bases outside the gene matches: 12. CDR3 length: 17 residues. CDR3 bases: TGTGCCAGCAGCCACGAGACGACAGGGAAGAGGCAAGAGACCCAGTACTTC. Translating gives CASSHETTGKRQETQYF.

This clonotype has more than one count but fewer than ten. The chain is built from TRBV20-1 and TRBJ2-3; no clear D gene. V was trimmed by 1 base and J by 11 bases, leaving 28 bases between them. The CDR3 has 17 residues. Germline CDR1 is DFQATT and CDR2 is SNEGSKA (reference sequence). The CDR3 here is CSARVVGAPTIYLGQYF. CDR3 nucleotides: TGCAGTGCTAGAGTGGTCGGAGCACCTACTATATACTTAGGGCAGTATTTT.

The rearrangement uses TRBV12-3 or TRBV12-4 and TRBJ2-5; 10 bases match TRBD1. The V and J ends lost 3 bases and 9 bases, in that order; junction bases with no gene match: 10. This CDR3 is built from 15 residues. The CDR3 loop reads CASSFGTGVGGPQYF. The DNA for the CDR3 is TGTGCCAGCAGTTTCGGGACAGGGGTAGGGGGACCCCAGTACTTC.

V usage is TRBV12-3 or TRBV12-4 and J usage is TRBJ1-2, with D unclear. This CDR3 has 11 amino acids. The V end lost 6 bases, the J end lost 9 bases, and 11 bases lay between the germline ends. The CDR3 reads CASSPGVRYTF. Written as DNA, the CDR3 is TGTGCCAGCAGCCCTGGGGTCCGCTACACCTTC.

This clonotype has a count of ten or more. This chain uses TRBV29-1 with TRBJ2-1; the D gene could be TRBD1 or TRBD2 (5 bases each). Trimming left V 5 bases short and J 4 bases short, with 18 bases between. Germline values: CDR1 SQVTM, CDR2 ANQGSEA. The CDR3 totals 15 residues. CDR3 in DNA: TGCAGCGTTTTTTACTTGGGACGCCAATACAATGAGCAGTTCTTC. Its protein is CSVFYLGRQYNEQFF.

The count of this clonotype is one. CDR3 DNA: TGCAGTGCTAGAGAACCCGGGTTTGGCGAGCAGTACTTC. Protein: CSAREPGFGEQYF. The chain joins TRBV20-1 to TRBJ2-7; D gene ambiguous. This CDR3 has 13 residues. Trimming cost V 0 bases and J 6 bases, with 12 bases left between them. CDR1 DFQATT and CDR2 SNEGSKA come from the germline V gene (reference sequence).

The V call is TRBV18, the J call TRBJ2-5; possibly TRBD1 for D (6 bases). Looked up from germline, CDR1 is KGHSH and CDR2 is LQKENI. The CDR3 length is 16 residues. Trimming left V 3 bases short and J 1 base short, with 15 bases between. The CDR3 DNA reads as TGTGCCAGCTCACCGACACAGGGAACCAGCCAAGAGACCCAGTACTTC. Its protein product is CASSPTQGTSQETQYF.

This sequence joins TRBV6-5 and TRBJ1-6, with unresolved D. The CDR3 extends over 12 amino acids. CDR1 MNHEY and CDR2 SVGAGI come from the germline V gene. V lost 5 bases to trimming and J lost 10 bases, with 9 bases between them. The CDR3 DNA follows: TGTGCCAGCAGTGGACTTCTCTCACCCCTCCACTTT. Translated, it gives CASSGLLSPLHF.